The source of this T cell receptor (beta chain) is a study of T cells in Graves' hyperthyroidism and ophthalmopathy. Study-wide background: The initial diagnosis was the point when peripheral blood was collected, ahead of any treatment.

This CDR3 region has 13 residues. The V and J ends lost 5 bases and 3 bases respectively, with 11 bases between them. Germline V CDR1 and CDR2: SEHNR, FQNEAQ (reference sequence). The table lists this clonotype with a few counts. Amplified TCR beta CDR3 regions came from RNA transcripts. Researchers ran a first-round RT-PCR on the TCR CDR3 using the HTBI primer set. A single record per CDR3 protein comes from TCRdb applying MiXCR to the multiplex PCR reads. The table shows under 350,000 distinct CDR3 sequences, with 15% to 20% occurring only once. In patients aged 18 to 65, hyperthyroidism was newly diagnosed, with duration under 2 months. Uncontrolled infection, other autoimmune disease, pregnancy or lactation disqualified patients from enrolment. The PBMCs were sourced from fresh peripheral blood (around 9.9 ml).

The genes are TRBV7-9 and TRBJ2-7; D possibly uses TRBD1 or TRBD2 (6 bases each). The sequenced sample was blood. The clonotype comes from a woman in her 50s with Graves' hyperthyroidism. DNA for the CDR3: TGTGCCAGCAGCAAAGGGGGGAACTACGAGCAGTACGTC. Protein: CASSKGGNYEQYV.